What follows is one T cell receptor (beta chain) and its context. This sample was taken from a study of blood T cell repertoires in COVID-19. Study background: Samples taken during acute and convalescent COVID-19 were collected in the United States, Italy and Spain. PBMCs, B-cell-depleted T cells, or T cells were the source of the cDNA or gDNA that made up the material.

Under the authors' procedure: Using reference gene primer amplification, nucleated cell counts were estimated. Libraries were prepared by immunoSEQ multiplex PCR; TCRdb keeps only in-frame clonotypes and omits some of them. V, J and clone size were drawn from that table, and D and trimming were deduced from the DNA. The sample consists of 25,000 to 35,000 clones, roughly nine tenths of them appearing once. Germline-derived CDR1 and CDR2 are LNHDA and SQIVND (reference sequence). Trimming removed 11 bases at V and 7 bases at J, with 17 bases between. CDR3 length: 13 residues. This sequence was found in a man aged 50 to 60 with active COVID-19. The chain couples TRBV19 to TRBJ1-4, with a tentative D call TRBD1 (5 bases). The specimen was peripheral blood. Written as DNA, the CDR3 is TGTGCCGCTCGGTCAGGGTCGGGTGAAAAACTGTTTTTT. The encoded protein is CAARSGSGEKLFF.